This paragraph reports one T cell receptor beta chain. This specimen comes from a study of blood T cell repertoires in COVID-19. This table comes from immunoSEQ multiplex PCR, and its TCRdb copy is limited to in-frame clones, with some not included. Of tens of thousands of clones detected, roughly 81% appear once; the ten largest clones hold under 5.5%. J lost 7 bases, V lost 4 bases, and 16 bases had no gene match. Germline-derived CDR1 and CDR2 are SGDLS and YYNGEE. The CDR3 sequence is 16 residues long. Sequenced: peripheral blood. The sequence was collected from an older man with COVID-19, enrolled during active disease. The chain joins TRBV9 to TRBJ2-7; 8 bases are shared with TRBD1. The CDR3 loop is CASSPSSGQGAREQYF. In DNA, the CDR3 is TGTGCCAGCAGCCCTTCCAGCGGGCAGGGGGCTCGAGAGCAGTACTTC.